The rows below give T cell receptor beta chains drawn from one sample of a study of radiotherapy plus CTLA-4 blockade in lung cancer. Generated by immunoSEQ multiplex PCR, the TCRdb table keeps only in-frame clones and is missing some. This table has just over 35,000 clones, around 85% appearing once. Source: peripheral blood, taken from a patient treated with radiotherapy plus ipilimumab. The receptors were sampled from a human donor with non-small cell lung cancer who had stable disease on radiotherapy plus ipilimumab. Each CDR3 is given with its conserved first and last residue. D genes are given only for firm matches. Size is stated for part of the rows, as once, few or many counts, or as a class when the clone is expanded.

J gene | V gene | D gene | clone size | CDR3 length | CDR3 DNA | CDR3 protein
TRBJ2-7 | TRBV7-3 | TRBD2 | few | 16 | TGTGCCAGCAGCTTTCTCTCTCGCCGGGGGGGAAAGTGGCAGTACTTC | CASSFLSRRGGKWQYF
TRBJ2-2 | TRBV6-6 | NA | NA | 15 | TGTGCCAGCAGTTACGTCAGTTCGAACACCGGGGAGCTGTTTTTT | CASSYVSSNTGELFF
TRBJ2-1 | TRBV4-1 | TRBD2 | NA | 16 | TGCGCCAGCAGCCAGCAGACTAGCGGACTATACAATGAGCAGTTCTTC | CASSQQTSGLYNEQFF
TRBJ1-4 | TRBV6-1 | TRBD1 | few | 14 | TGTGCCAGCAGGCCGACAGGGGATAATGAAAAACTGTTTTTT | CASRPTGDNEKLFF
TRBJ2-5 | TRBV5-1 | NA | few | 15 | TGCGCCAGCAGCTTGGAGTCCAACTTCCAAGAGACCCAGTACTTC | CASSLESNFQETQYF
TRBJ2-7 | TRBV19 | TRBD1 | NA | 17 | TGTGCCAGTAGTATTGGGGGACCGGGACAGGGAAACTACGAGCAGTACTTC | CASSIGGPGQGNYEQYF
TRBJ2-7 | TRBV30 | NA | NA | 15 | TGTGCCTGGAGTGTACGAAGCCCCCGATTAGACGAGCAGTACTTC | CAWSVRSPRLDEQYF
TRBJ2-1 | TRBV19 | NA | NA | 16 | TGTGCCAGTAGTATCATAGTGTCAGGTTCCTACAATGAGCAGTTCTTC | CASSIIVSGSYNEQFF
TRBJ2-5 | TRBV7-9 | TRBD1 | NA | 13 | TGTGCAGGCGGACAGGGAAGAGAAGAGACCCAGTACTTC | CAGGQGREETQYF
TRBJ2-3 | TRBV9 | TRBD2 | NA | 14 | TGTGCCAGCCAAGCGGGAGCGGGCACAGATACGCAGTATTTT | CASQAGAGTDTQYF
TRBJ2-1 | TRBV7-2 | TRBD2 | once | 19 | TGTGCCAGCAGCTTAGTGGGTCTTGGTCGACTAGCGGATTACAATGAGCAGTTCTTC | CASSLVGLGRLADYNEQFF
TRBJ1-5 | TRBV18 | NA | NA | 13 | TGTGCCAGCTCACCAAATGGAGCCCGGGAGGAGCATTTT | CASSPNGAREEHF
TRBJ1-2 | TRBV6-5 | TRBD1 | NA | 15 | TGTGCCAGCAGGAGGACAGGGCCTCCTAACTATGGCTACACCTTC | CASRRTGPPNYGYTF
TRBJ2-2 | TRBV30 | TRBD1 | NA | 13 | TGTGCCTCGGGACAGAGAAACACCGGGGAGCTGTTTTTT | CASGQRNTGELFF
TRBJ2-5 | TRBV2 | NA | NA | 13 | TGTGCCAGCGGAGTAGGAGCCCAAGAGACCCAGTACTTC | CASGVGAQETQYF
TRBJ1-2 | TRBV9 | NA | NA | 15 | TGTGCCAGCAGCGTAGATCACGGGCGGGGCTATGGCTACACCTTC | CASSVDHGRGYGYTF
TRBJ2-3 | TRBV2 | TRBD2 | once | 17 | TGTGCCAGCCTGGGGCTAGCGGGAGAGGAGGTCACAGATACGCAGTATTTT | CASLGLAGEEVTDTQYF
TRBJ1-2 | TRBV7-9 | TRBD1 | once | 16 | TGTGCCAGCAGCTTGGGCACGGGGGGGACAGCCTATGGCTACACCTTC | CASSLGTGGTAYGYTF
TRBJ1-3 | TRBV5-4 | TRBD1 | NA | 13 | TGTGCCAGCAGGGACAGGGCCGGAAACACCATATATTTT | CASRDRAGNTIYF
TRBJ1-4 | TRBV9 | TRBD1 | NA | 15 | TGTGCCAGCAGCGCCAGACAGGGGATAAGTGAAAAACTGTTTTTT | CASSARQGISEKLFF
TRBJ2-5 | TRBV29-1 | TRBD1 | NA | 13 | TGCAGCGTTGTTACAGGGGTCCAAGAGACCCAGTACTTC | CSVVTGVQETQYF
TRBJ2-1 | TRBV10-1 | TRBD2 | NA | 16 | TGCGCCAGCAGTTTGAATAGCGGGCCTTCCTACAATGAGCAGTTCTTC | CASSLNSGPSYNEQFF
TRBJ2-1 | TRBV18 | NA | NA | 17 | TGTGCCAGCTCACCACTCAGACTAGGCGGACTATACAATGAGCAGTTCTTC | CASSPLRLGGLYNEQFF
TRBJ2-7 | TRBV6-5 | TRBD1 | few | 15 | TGTGCCAGCAGTTCGCCGGGACAGGGCCGGAACGAGCAGTACTTC | CASSSPGQGRNEQYF
TRBJ2-2 | TRBV28 | TRBD2 | NA | 16 | TGTGCCAGCAGTTTAGCGGGAGATATTAACACCGGGGAGCTGTTTTTT | CASSLAGDINTGELFF
TRBJ1-4 | TRBV19 | NA | NA | 16 | TGTGCCAGTAGTCTACTTGGAGGAGGGCCCAATGAAAAACTGTTTTTT | CASSLLGGGPNEKLFF
TRBJ2-6 | TRBV28 | TRBD2 | NA | 16 | TGTGCCAGCAGTCGGGGGGGGGAAGCTGGGGCCAACGTCCTGACTTTC | CASSRGGEAGANVLTF
TRBJ2-2 | TRBV7-9 | NA | NA | 15 | TGTGCCAGCAGCTCGTCGGGACTCGACCTCGGGGAGCTGTTTTTT | CASSSSGLDLGELFF
TRBJ2-1 | TRBV7-2 | TRBD2 | NA | 19 | TGTGCCAGCAGCTTAGGCCCCCTGCGCTGGGCTAGCGGACACAATGAGCAGTTCTTC | CASSLGPLRWASGHNEQFF
TRBJ2-5 | TRBV4-3 | TRBD2 | NA | 17 | TGCGCCAGCAGCCAAGATTTTCCAGCGGGGGTACAAGAGACCCAGTACTTC | CASSQDFPAGVQETQYF
TRBJ2-7 | TRBV21-1 | NA | NA | 15 | TGTGCCAGCAGCAAAGCCCCGGGTGCCCCCTACGAGCAGTACTTC | CASSKAPGAPYEQYF
TRBJ2-3 | TRBV11-2 | NA | NA | 13 | TGTGCCAGCAGCTACAGGAGAACAGATACGCAGTATTTT | CASSYRRTDTQYF
TRBJ2-1 | TRBV2 | NA | NA | 13 | TGTGCCAGCAGTGGCGCGGGTGGCAATGAGCAGTTCTTC | CASSGAGGNEQFF
TRBJ1-5 | TRBV7-8 | TRBD1 | NA | 15 | TGTGCCAGCAGCCCCAACCGGGACAGGGTCCAGCCCCAGCATTTT | CASSPNRDRVQPQHF
TRBJ2-4 | TRBV6-1 | NA | NA | 14 | TGTGCCAGCAGTTTTCGGTCCCAGGGCGACATTCAGTACTTC | CASSFRSQGDIQYF
TRBJ2-5 | TRBV27 | TRBD2 | NA | 14 | TGTGCCAGCAGTTTACTAGCGGGAGTGAAGACCCAGTACTTC | CASSLLAGVKTQYF
TRBJ2-2 | TRBV27 | TRBD1 | NA | 17 | TGTGCCAGCAGTTTAATCCGAGGGGGCGTGAACACCGGGGAGCTGTTTTTT | CASSLIRGGVNTGELFF
TRBJ2-5 | TRBV19 | TRBD2 | NA | 16 | TGTGCCAGTAGTATGGGGACTAGCGGGGCCCCGGGGACCCAGTACTTC | CASSMGTSGAPGTQYF
TRBJ1-2 | TRBV28 | TRBD1 | NA | 14 | TGTGCCAGCAGTTGGTTCGGACAGGGGCAAGGCTACACCTTC | CASSWFGQGQGYTF
TRBJ1-1 | TRBV28 | TRBD1 | NA | 13 | TGTGCCAGCAGTTTTTCAGGGGGCACTGAAGCTTTCTTT | CASSFSGGTEAFF
TRBJ2-2 | TRBV5-6 | NA | NA | 12 | TGTGCCAGCAGCTTGGCTTCCGGGGAGCTGTTTTTT | CASSLASGELFF
TRBJ2-1 | TRBV2 | TRBD2 | few | 15 | TGTGCCAGCAGTGAACAGCTAGCGGGCCAAAATGAGCAGTTCTTC | CASSEQLAGQNEQFF